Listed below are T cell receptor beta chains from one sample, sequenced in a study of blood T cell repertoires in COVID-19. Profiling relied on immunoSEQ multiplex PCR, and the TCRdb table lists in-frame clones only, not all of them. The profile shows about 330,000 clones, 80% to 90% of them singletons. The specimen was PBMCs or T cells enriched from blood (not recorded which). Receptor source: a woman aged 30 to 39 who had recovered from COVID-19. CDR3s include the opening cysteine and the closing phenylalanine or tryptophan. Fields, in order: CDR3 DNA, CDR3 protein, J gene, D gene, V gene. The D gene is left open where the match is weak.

CDR3 DNA: TGTGCCAGCAGCCCAGGACACACCAACACTGAAGCTTTCTTT; CDR3 protein: CASSPGHTNTEAFF; J gene: TRBJ1-1; D gene: NA; V gene: TRBV7-8
CDR3 DNA: TGTGCCACCAGCCCTGCCCTAGCTAGCGGGGGAACAGATACGCAGTATTTT; CDR3 protein: CATSPALASGGTDTQYF; J gene: TRBJ2-3; D gene: TRBD2; V gene: TRBV15
CDR3 DNA: TGTGCCAGCAGCGTAGGGGGCGACTATGGCTACACCTTC; CDR3 protein: CASSVGGDYGYTF; J gene: TRBJ1-2; D gene: NA; V gene: TRBV9
CDR3 DNA: TGTGCCAGCAGTGAAGCCAGGGGCAAGGGACAGCCCCAGCATTTT; CDR3 protein: CASSEARGKGQPQHF; J gene: TRBJ1-5; D gene: NA; V gene: TRBV2
CDR3 DNA: TGTGCCAGCAGTTTATCAAGAAACACCATATATTTT; CDR3 protein: CASSLSRNTIYF; J gene: TRBJ1-3; D gene: NA; V gene: TRBV28
CDR3 DNA: TGTGCCAGCAGCTTAGGGGGCCTGAGAAACACCATATATTTT; CDR3 protein: CASSLGGLRNTIYF; J gene: TRBJ1-3; D gene: NA; V gene: TRBV7-9
CDR3 DNA: TGTGCCAGCAGCCAGGGGGGACCCCAGCATTTT; CDR3 protein: CASSQGGPQHF; J gene: TRBJ1-5; D gene: NA; V gene: TRBV3-1/TRBV3-2
CDR3 DNA: TGTGCCAGCAGCTTAGCGGGGGCAGGTGAGCAGTTCTTC; CDR3 protein: CASSLAGAGEQFF; J gene: TRBJ2-1; D gene: NA; V gene: TRBV7-9
CDR3 DNA: TGTGCCAGCAGCGTGACTACGCGGGGGCACTACGAGCAGTACTTC; CDR3 protein: CASSVTTRGHYEQYF; J gene: TRBJ2-7; D gene: NA; V gene: TRBV7-9
CDR3 DNA: TGTGCCAGCATAACCAGAGCAGGGAATTTTTCACCCCTCCACTTT; CDR3 protein: CASITRAGNFSPLHF; J gene: TRBJ1-6; D gene: NA; V gene: TRBV28